These T cell receptor beta chains were read from a single sample in a study of shared clonotypes between healthy human individuals. TCRdb's copy holds only in-frame clones and misses some; the assay was immunoSEQ multiplex PCR. The table has roughly 660,000 clones, roughly 91% seen once. Sequencing was done on a sample of memory CD8+ T cells from PBMCs. These receptors were obtained from a young man in good health. Some clones in this sample may be carry-over from other donors' samples. Both conserved end residues are part of each CDR3. Each record gives: clone size, V gene, CDR3 length, J gene, D gene, CDR3 DNA, CDR3 protein. D genes are given only for firm matches. Size values are once, few and many counts, or a class for expanded clones, and some rows have none.

clone size: once
V gene: TRBV11-2
CDR3 length: 13
J gene: TRBJ2-1
D gene: -
CDR3 DNA: TGTGCCAGCAGCTTAGCATCCCGAGTTGAGCAGTTCTTC
CDR3 protein: CASSLASRVEQFF

clone size: -
V gene: TRBV29-1
CDR3 length: 14
J gene: TRBJ2-2
D gene: -
CDR3 DNA: TGCAGCGTTGATAGCGGAGACGGCGCCGGGGAGCTGTTTTTT
CDR3 protein: CSVDSGDGAGELFF

clone size: -
V gene: TRBV7-9
CDR3 length: 13
J gene: TRBJ1-1
D gene: TRBD1
CDR3 DNA: TGTGCCAGCGACTACAGGGGAGACACTGAAGCTTTCTTT
CDR3 protein: CASDYRGDTEAFF

clone size: -
V gene: TRBV29-1
CDR3 length: 12
J gene: TRBJ1-1
D gene: -
CDR3 DNA: TGCAGCGCCTACGAGGGGGTCACTGAAGCTTTCTTT
CDR3 protein: CSAYEGVTEAFF

clone size: -
V gene: TRBV15
CDR3 length: 15
J gene: TRBJ1-1
D gene: TRBD1
CDR3 DNA: TGTGCCACCAGCAGTACCCGACAGGGGTGGCCTGAAGCTTTCTTT
CDR3 protein: CATSSTRQGWPEAFF

clone size: -
V gene: TRBV6-1
CDR3 length: 15
J gene: TRBJ1-2
D gene: -
CDR3 DNA: TGTGCCAGCAAAGTGGCCAATGCCCAACCCCGGGGCTACACCTTC
CDR3 protein: CASKVANAQPRGYTF

clone size: -
V gene: TRBV18
CDR3 length: 19
J gene: TRBJ2-3
D gene: -
CDR3 DNA: TGTGCCAGCTCGCCTGTCCATATAGCGGACGCTCGTATCGCAGATACGCAGTATTTT
CDR3 protein: CASSPVHIADARIADTQYF

clone size: -
V gene: TRBV4-2
CDR3 length: 13
J gene: TRBJ2-7
D gene: -
CDR3 DNA: TGTGCCAGCAGCCCGCCCTCGACCTACGAGCAGTACTTC
CDR3 protein: CASSPPSTYEQYF

clone size: -
V gene: TRBV29-1
CDR3 length: 12
J gene: TRBJ1-2
D gene: -
CDR3 DNA: TGCAGCGTTGTCTGGGGGGCGATCGGCTACACCTTC
CDR3 protein: CSVVWGAIGYTF

clone size: -
V gene: TRBV27
CDR3 length: 13
J gene: TRBJ2-7
D gene: -
CDR3 DNA: TGTGCCAGCAGCCGCATCGGGTGGTACGAGCAGTACTTC
CDR3 protein: CASSRIGWYEQYF

clone size: -
V gene: TRBV27
CDR3 length: 15
J gene: TRBJ1-5
D gene: -
CDR3 DNA: TGTGCCAACACGTGTGGCAGGATAAATTCTCAGCCCCAGCATTTT
CDR3 protein: CANTCGRINSQPQHF

clone size: -
V gene: TRBV7-9
CDR3 length: 17
J gene: TRBJ2-4
D gene: -
CDR3 DNA: TGTGCCAGCAGCTTAGGGGGGCCCTCGGTCGCCAAAAACATTCAGTACTTC
CDR3 protein: CASSLGGPSVAKNIQYF

clone size: -
V gene: TRBV15
CDR3 length: 13
J gene: TRBJ2-5
D gene: -
CDR3 DNA: TGTGCCACCAGCGGCCTCAGGTCGGAGACCCAGTACTTC
CDR3 protein: CATSGLRSETQYF

clone size: -
V gene: TRBV7-8
CDR3 length: 16
J gene: TRBJ2-4
D gene: TRBD2
CDR3 DNA: TGTGCCAGCAGCCAGACTAGCGGGAGGGCCAAAAACATTCAGTACTTC
CDR3 protein: CASSQTSGRAKNIQYF

clone size: -
V gene: TRBV19
CDR3 length: 16
J gene: TRBJ2-7
D gene: TRBD1
CDR3 DNA: TGTGCCAGTAGTAGTCCGCGGGACAGGCGACTGGACGAGCAGTACTTC
CDR3 protein: CASSSPRDRRLDEQYF

clone size: -
V gene: TRBV4-1
CDR3 length: 13
J gene: TRBJ2-7
D gene: -
CDR3 DNA: TGCGCCAGCAGCCAAGTTTGGCTAGGGGAGCAGTACTTC
CDR3 protein: CASSQVWLGEQYF

clone size: -
V gene: TRBV19
CDR3 length: 16
J gene: TRBJ1-4
D gene: TRBD1
CDR3 DNA: TGTGCCAGTAGTATAGACCGGACAGGGACTAATGAAAAACTGTTTTTT
CDR3 protein: CASSIDRTGTNEKLFF

clone size: -
V gene: TRBV23-1
CDR3 length: 16
J gene: TRBJ2-3
D gene: -
CDR3 DNA: TGCGCCAGCAGTCTTAATCTAGAGGGGTTGGCAGATACGCAGTATTTT
CDR3 protein: CASSLNLEGLADTQYF

clone size: -
V gene: TRBV19
CDR3 length: 17
J gene: TRBJ1-5
D gene: TRBD1
CDR3 DNA: TGTGCCAGTAGTGCGTCAGGGGGCGAGAGGGGCAATCAGCCCCAGCATTTT
CDR3 protein: CASSASGGERGNQPQHF

clone size: -
V gene: TRBV2
CDR3 length: 13
J gene: TRBJ2-7
D gene: TRBD1
CDR3 DNA: TGTGCCAGCAGGAAGACAGGGCCCTACGAGCAGTACTTC
CDR3 protein: CASRKTGPYEQYF

clone size: -
V gene: TRBV7-9
CDR3 length: 16
J gene: TRBJ2-3
D gene: TRBD2
CDR3 DNA: TGTGCCAGCAGCTTAGCAACGGGGGAGGGACCAGATACGCAGTATTTT
CDR3 protein: CASSLATGEGPDTQYF

clone size: once
V gene: TRBV27
CDR3 length: 16
J gene: TRBJ2-6
D gene: -
CDR3 DNA: TGTGCCAGCAGCCCATTACCGGGACACAAGGCCAACGTCCTGACTTTC
CDR3 protein: CASSPLPGHKANVLTF

clone size: -
V gene: TRBV4-1
CDR3 length: 16
J gene: TRBJ1-1
D gene: TRBD1
CDR3 DNA: TGCGCCAGCCGTCGAGGGACAGGGATGGGGAACACTGAAGCTTTCTTT
CDR3 protein: CASRRGTGMGNTEAFF

clone size: -
V gene: TRBV4-2
CDR3 length: 15
J gene: TRBJ1-2
D gene: -
CDR3 DNA: TGTGCCAGCAGCCCCGGGACGGCTCAACACTATGGCTACACCTTC
CDR3 protein: CASSPGTAQHYGYTF

clone size: -
V gene: TRBV28
CDR3 length: 15
J gene: TRBJ1-2
D gene: -
CDR3 DNA: TGTGCCAGCAGTTACCGCACCGGGCCGCCGGACGCCTACACCTTC
CDR3 protein: CASSYRTGPPDAYTF

clone size: -
V gene: TRBV2
CDR3 length: 15
J gene: TRBJ1-3
D gene: TRBD1
CDR3 DNA: TGTGCCAGCAGTGGGGACAGGGGCCCTGGAAACACCATATATTTT
CDR3 protein: CASSGDRGPGNTIYF

clone size: -
V gene: TRBV27
CDR3 length: 16
J gene: TRBJ2-3
D gene: TRBD2
CDR3 DNA: TGTGCCAGCGGAAAGAATGGGCTAGCGGGCACAGATACGCAGTATTTT
CDR3 protein: CASGKNGLAGTDTQYF